These 12 T cell receptor beta chains came from one sample sequenced in a study of shared clonotypes between healthy human individuals. Method: immunoSEQ multiplex PCR; TCRdb's copy keeps in-frame clones and lacks some. The repertoire has about 1.5 million clones, around 98% of them found once; the top ten carry around 0.47%. Sequenced input: naive CD4+ T cells sorted from blood. Subset: CD45RA+ positively selected. Receptors were obtained from a man in his thirties or forties in good health.

V is TRBV6-5 and J is TRBJ2-1; D ambiguous. Germline V gene data show CDR1 as MNHEY and CDR2 as SVGAGI. The CDR3 spans 15 residues. V was shortened by 0 bases and J by 5 bases, with 11 bases between the two germline ends. CDR3 loop: CASSYSAASNNEQFF. CDR3 DNA sequence: TGTGCCAGCAGTTACTCGGCAGCCTCGAACAATGAGCAGTTCTTC.

This chain uses TRBV11-3 with TRBJ2-1, with D hard to call. Trimming took 3 bases from V and 5 from J, leaving 14 bases between them. Germline loops: CDR1 SGHNT, CDR2 YENEEA. The CDR3 covers 15 residues. The CDR3 region is CASSLGTQPHNEQFF. CDR3 DNA: TGTGCCAGCAGCTTGGGCACTCAGCCCCACAATGAGCAGTTCTTC. The variable domain in full, completed from reference TRBV11-3 and TRBJ2-1, reads EAGVVQSPRYKIIEKKQPVAFWCNPISGHNTLYWYLQNLGQGPELLIRYENEEAVDDSQLPKDRFSAERLKGVDSTLKIQPAELGDSAVYLCASSLGTQPHNEQFFGPGTRLTVL.

The chain carries TRBV5-1 and TRBJ2-7; 9 bases are shared with TRBD2. The trim removed 3 bases at V and 2 bases at J, leaving 3 bases unmatched. CDR3 length: 14 residues. Germline CDR1 SGHRS, CDR2 YFSETQ. CDR3 region: CASSWASGAYEQYF. The CDR3 DNA reads as TGCGCCAGCAGCTGGGCTAGCGGGGCCTACGAGCAGTACTTC.

The CDR3 loop is CASSELYENTEAFF. In nucleotides, the CDR3 is TGTGCCAGTAGTGAGTTATACGAGAACACTGAAGCTTTCTTT. This sequence joins TRBV19 and TRBJ1-1; D is ambiguous. This CDR3 is 14 amino acids long. The germline gives CDR1 LNHDA, CDR2 SQIVND (reference sequence). V was shortened by 5 bases and J by 1 base, with 11 bases between the two germline ends.

CDR3 DNA: TGTGCCAGCAGCCCTCCCGGGGACGGGTACAATGAGCAGTTCTTC. It encodes CASSPPGDGYNEQFF. The chain uses TRBV7-9 and TRBJ2-1; the D call may be TRBD1 or TRBD2 (5 bases each). Trimming took off 5 bases at V and 4 bases at J, with 15 bases between the two ends. The CDR3 is 15 amino acids. The germline CDR1 and CDR2 sequences are SEHNR and FQNEAQ (reference sequence).

This chain joins TRBV27 and TRBJ1-5, with TRBD1 identical over 8 bases. Per germline, CDR1 MNHEY and CDR2 SMNVEV (reference sequence). Trimming took 5 bases from V and 2 from J; bases not matched to a gene: 8. The CDR3 covers 16 residues. CDR3 nucleotides: TGTGCCAGCAGTCCGTACCAGGGACAGGGCAATCAGCCCCAGCATTTT. Its protein is CASSPYQGQGNQPQHF.

The rearrangement joins TRBV6-5 to TRBJ2-7; 7 nucleotides agree with TRBD1. The CDR3 contains 13 residues. CDR1 is MNHEY, CDR2 SVGAGI, per germline. J was trimmed by 9 bases and V by 5 bases; bases with no gene match: 10. CDR3 DNA sequence: TGTGCCAGCAGTACCGGGACAGCCGGCGGGCAGTACTTC. Encoded protein: CASSTGTAGGQYF.

The V call is TRBV10-1, the J call TRBJ2-7; D may be TRBD1 (6 bases). The CDR3 contains 12 residues. CDR1 and CDR2 (germline): WNHNN, SYGVQD (reference sequence). The V end was cut by 10 bases, the J end by 5 bases, with 15 bases between. Here the CDR3 reads CATSRGSDEQYF. Here the CDR3 DNA reads TGCGCCACCTCAAGGGGGAGCGACGAGCAGTACTTC.

The chain is built from TRBV6-4 and TRBJ2-3; either TRBD1 or TRBD2 may fit D (6 bases each). The V gene lost 5 bases and the J gene lost 5 bases, with 11 bases spanning the gap. Germline CDR1 and CDR2: MRHNA and SNTAGT. CDR3 size: 13 residues. As DNA, the CDR3 is TGTGCCAGCAGTCAGGAGGGGGAAGATACGCAGTATTTT. It is translated as CASSQEGEDTQYF.

The chain has TRBV28 and TRBJ2-1; D remains unclear. In germline, CDR1 is MDHEN, CDR2 SYDVKM. This CDR3 contains 16 residues. Trimming took off 2 bases at V and 0 bases at J, with 11 bases between the two ends. The CDR3 loop is CASSLPRTASYNEQFF. The CDR3 nucleotides read TGTGCCAGCAGTTTACCTCGGACGGCCTCCTACAATGAGCAGTTCTTC.

The chain employs TRBV4-3 and TRBJ1-1, with a weak D call TRBD1 (6 bases). In germline, CDR1 is LGHNA, CDR2 YSLEER. V was cut by 1 base and J by 5 bases, with 14 bases left in between. The CDR3 loop spans 15 amino acids. CDR3 loop: CASSQVPGAVTEAFF. The CDR3 DNA is TGCGCCAGCAGCCAAGTGCCAGGGGCGGTTACTGAAGCTTTCTTT.

In regard to this clone: Other nucleotide sequences from this sample produce the same CDR3. V and J are TRBV6-1 and TRBJ2-7, with 9 bases identical to TRBD1. The germline CDR1 and CDR2 sequences are MNHNS and SASEGT. V lost 8 bases, J lost 2 bases, and 1 base stayed unmatched. The CDR3 covers 12 residues. CDR3 nucleotide sequence: TGTGCCAGCCGACAGGGGGCCTACGAGCAGTACTTC. Translation: CASRQGAYEQYF.